This T cell receptor (beta chain) was identified in a study of neurological immune-mediated disorders. This clonotype was found a few times. The sample's time point: longitudinal time-point 2. The germline V and J ends were trimmed by 4 bases and 2 bases, with 6 bases remaining between them. Germline V gene sequence: CDR1 SGHKS, CDR2 YYEKEE (reference sequence). This CDR3 comprises 12 residues. The method for making cDNA was 5'RACE, and it used 10-nucleotide random UMIs. Using its own MiXCR run on the 5' RACE reads, TCRdb lists one record per CDR3 protein. This sample has about 90,000 distinct CDR3 sequences; 13% occur once, and the top ten carry around 4.5%.

Sequencing used PBMCs. The V call is TRBV5-5, the J call TRBJ2-5; D ambiguous. This sequence originates from a female donor with HTLV-1-associated myelopathy (HAM/TSP). DNA for the CDR3: TGTGCCAGCAGCCTTTCACAAGAGACCCAGTACTTC. It codes for CASSLSQETQYF.